The sequence of this T cell receptor beta chain was determined in a study of T cell changes during pregnancy in multiple sclerosis. Clones were read by immunoSEQ multiplex PCR, and TCRdb kept only the in-frame ones, dropping some. The data show some 64,000 clones, with less than 95% seen just once and less than 2.5% held by the top ten. CDR3 size: 13 residues. Germline V lookup: CDR1 MNHNS, CDR2 SASEGT. V lost 7 bases, J lost 3 bases, and 5 bases stayed unmatched. This TCR was sampled from a female donor in good health, enrolled as a control in a pregnancy study. Sequenced material: peripheral blood, taken in the second trimester of pregnancy. This chain uses TRBV6-1 with TRBJ2-7; 8 bases line up with TRBD1. The CDR3 is CASIRDRGYEQYF. CDR3 coding DNA: TGTGCCAGCATCAGAGACAGGGGCTACGAGCAGTACTTC.